This passage covers 3 T cell receptor beta chains from one sample sequenced in a study of blood T cell repertoires in COVID-19. Profiling relied on immunoSEQ multiplex PCR, and the TCRdb table lists in-frame clones only, not all of them. The sample shows some 200,000 clones, around 85% of them seen only once. Sequencing was performed on PBMCs or T cells enriched from blood (not recorded which). The receptors come from a woman aged 40 to 50 with acute COVID-19.

This sequence joins TRBV7-9 and TRBJ2-1; maybe TRBD2 (6 bases). The CDR3 totals 14 residues. V shed 3 bases and J shed 4 bases, with 10 bases lying between them. Germline CDR1 is SEHNR and CDR2 is FQNEAQ (reference sequence). The CDR3 is CASSFAGLYNEQFF. The CDR3, as DNA: TGTGCCAGCAGCTTTGCGGGGTTATACAATGAGCAGTTCTTC.

The CDR3 reads CASSVAPSSYNEQFF. DNA of the CDR3: TGTGCCAGCAGCGTAGCTCCGAGCTCCTACAATGAGCAGTTCTTC. The chain carries TRBV9 and TRBJ2-1, with D hard to call. Germline CDR1 is SGDLS and CDR2 is YYNGEE. There are 15 residues in the CDR3. V lost 0 bases to trimming and J lost 0 bases, with 7 bases between them.

V gene TRBV6-1 combines with J gene TRBJ1-3; no clear D gene. Per the germline V gene, CDR1 is MNHNS and CDR2 is SASEGT. V was cut by 2 bases and J by 0 bases, with 5 bases left in between. This CDR3 comprises 14 residues. CDR3 nucleotide sequence: TGTGCCAGCAGTGAATGGAGCTCTGGAAACACCATATATTTT. Protein product: CASSEWSSGNTIYF.